These 22 T cell receptor beta chains were sequenced from one sample in a study of neurological immune-mediated disorders (dated by TCRdb to the late 2010s). The library was prepared using 5' RACE. The run used an Illumina HiSeq 2500. TCRdb applied fastp at Q25 and MiXCR to the public reads, then kept only in-frame beta chains. Under each unique CDR3 protein, matching rows form one entry showing the most common genes and DNA. The sample table contains some 14,000 distinct CDR3 sequences; only one count was recorded for 6% to 8% of them. In total, the top ten clones hold 24% of the sample. Sequencing input: CD8+ T cells from blood. The receptors here all came from a woman in her thirties or forties in good health.

This clonotype was counted ten times or more. This rearrangement joins TRBV12-3 or TRBV12-4 to TRBJ2-3, with D perhaps matching TRBD2 (5 bases). This CDR3 is built from 14 residues. V was shortened by 3 bases and J by 6 bases, with 13 bases between the two germline ends. This CDR3 is CASSLFGGGDTQYF. CDR3 DNA sequence: TGTGCCAGCAGTTTGTTCGGAGGCGGGGATACGCAGTATTTT.

Ten or more counts support this clonotype. This chain joins TRBV7-9 and TRBJ2-1, with D unclear. The CDR3 is 15 residues long. V shed 2 bases and J shed 6 bases, with 14 bases lying between them. Per the germline V gene, CDR1 is SEHNR and CDR2 is FQNEAQ (reference sequence). The CDR3 region has the DNA TGTGCCAGCAGCTTAAAGACCAACGGTTCCAATGAGCAGTTCTTC. It is translated as CASSLKTNGSNEQFF.

This clonotype was counted ten times or more. Here the CDR3 DNA reads TGTGCCAGCAACGTTCAATCTGGAGGTGGGGGCACAGATACGCAGTATTTT. Translation gives CASNVQSGGGGTDTQYF. V is TRBV2 and J is TRBJ2-3; possible D gene TRBD2, 5 bases. V lost 7 bases, J lost 1 base, and 21 bases lay in between. Germline CDR1 is SNHLY and CDR2 is FYNNEI. The CDR3 is 17 residues long. The full variable domain, with the rest looked up from reference TRBV2 and TRBJ2-3, is EPEVTQTPSHQVTQMGQEVILRCVPISNHLYFYWYRQILGQKVEFLVSFYNNEISEKSEIFDDQFSVERPDGSNFTLKIRSTKLEDSAMYFCASNVQSGGGGTDTQYFGPGTRLTVL.

This clonotype was found many times. The rearrangement joins TRBV6-1 to TRBJ2-3; 7 nucleotides match TRBD2. This CDR3 comprises 18 residues. Germline trimming cut 1 base from V and 1 base from J; bases unmatched to any gene: 11. CDR1 is MNHNS and CDR2 is SASEGT in the germline V gene. Written as DNA, the CDR3 is TGTGCCAGCAGTGAAGGAATTTGGCGGGAGTACCGCACAGATACGCAGTATTTT. Translating gives CASSEGIWREYRTDTQYF.

This clonotype was observed many times. The chain is built from TRBV20-1 and TRBJ2-1; 9 nucleotides match TRBD1. The CDR3 length is 16 residues. CDR1 and CDR2 (germline): DFQATT, SNEGSKA (reference sequence). The ends lost 6 bases at V and 2 bases at J; junction bases unmatched: 11. In nucleotides, the CDR3 is TGCAGTGCCTCACAGGTCCGGGACAGGGCCTACAATGAGCAGTTCTTC. This sequence encodes CSASQVRDRAYNEQFF.

This clonotype was detected ten times or more. CDR3 nucleotides: TGCAGCGTGGCGAATGCAGGGGGGATTGTGGAAGCTTTCTTT. This translates into CSVANAGGIVEAFF. The chain couples TRBV29-1 to TRBJ1-1; 7 nucleotides agree with TRBD1. CDR3 length equals 14 residues. Germline-derived CDR1 and CDR2 are SQVTM and ANQGSEA. The ends lost 6 bases at V and 8 bases at J; junction bases unmatched: 15.

This clonotype occurred many times. The rearrangement uses TRBV27 and TRBJ2-7, with 10 bases identical to TRBD2. The CDR3 is 15 amino acids. Trimming took 5 bases from V and 3 from J; bases not matched to a gene: 7. In germline, CDR1 is MNHEY, CDR2 SMNVEV (reference sequence). The CDR3 coding sequence is TGTGCCAGCAGTCCCCGCGCTAGCGGGAGCTACGAGCAGTACTTC. Translated, it gives CASSPRASGSYEQYF.

This clonotype was recorded many times. The rearrangement uses TRBV4-1 and TRBJ1-1, with no clear D. Trimming left V 3 bases short and J 5 bases short, with 7 bases between. The CDR3 spans 12 residues. Germline CDR1 and CDR2: MGHRA and YSYEKL. The CDR3 loop is CASSQGFTEAFF. CDR3 coding DNA: TGCGCCAGCAGCCAGGGATTTACTGAAGCTTTCTTT.

The sample holds many counts of this clonotype. The chain employs TRBV5-5 and TRBJ2-7, with a weak D call TRBD1 (7 bases). The V end was cut by 3 bases, the J end by 7 bases, with 8 bases between. The CDR3 totals 11 residues. Germline CDR1 is SGHKS and CDR2 is YYEKEE (reference sequence). CDR3 amino acids: CASSSGGEQYF. CDR3 DNA sequence: TGTGCCAGCAGCTCAGGGGGGGAGCAGTACTTC.

This clonotype was seen repeatedly, ten times or more. CDR3 bases: TGTGCCAGCAGCCAAGAGTCTAGGGATACGCAGTATTTT. This codes for CASSQESRDTQYF. The rearrangement uses TRBV3-1 and TRBJ2-3; D unclear. The germline CDR1 and CDR2 sequences are LGHDT and YNNKEL (reference sequence). The CDR3 is 13 residues long. Trimming cost V 0 bases and J 6 bases, with 7 bases left between them.

This clonotype occurred many times. The rearrangement links TRBV20-1 to TRBJ1-2; 9 positions match TRBD1. Losses at the gene ends were 5 bases for V and 0 bases for J; bases not matched to a gene: 13. The CDR3 spans 17 residues. Germline assignment: CDR1 DFQATT and CDR2 SNEGSKA (reference sequence). In DNA form, the CDR3 reads TGCAGTGCTCTTCCATCGGACAGGGGACCTACTAACTATGGCTACACCTTC. This gives the protein CSALPSDRGPTNYGYTF.

This clonotype has ten or more counts. V usage is TRBV10-3 and J usage is TRBJ2-1, with unresolved D. V was trimmed by 8 bases and J by 4 bases, leaving 12 bases between them. Germline V lookup: CDR1 ENHRY, CDR2 SYGVKD. The CDR3 length is 13 residues. CDR3 coding DNA: TGTGCCATCTCCCCGGACCTATACAATGAGCAGTTCTTC. This gives the protein CAISPDLYNEQFF.

In its sample, this clonotype was seen many times. The DNA of the CDR3 is TGCAGTGCTAGAGATCTTGAGGGCTTAGGCCTCCGGGAGACCCAGTACTTC. It translates to CSARDLEGLGLRETQYF. The rearrangement uses TRBV20-1 and TRBJ2-5, with TRBD2 as a possible D gene (5 bases). Germline CDR1 DFQATT, CDR2 SNEGSKA (reference sequence). Between the trimmed V and J ends, which lost 0 bases and 5 bases, there was a span of 22 bases. This CDR3 contains 17 residues.

This clonotype was detected ten times or more. J is TRBJ2-5 and V is TRBV11-2, with unresolved D. This CDR3 is built from 15 residues. Germline CDR1 SGHAT, CDR2 FQNNGV. V shed 0 bases and J shed 4 bases, with 12 bases lying between them. CDR3 loop: CASSLESALIETQYF. CDR3 in DNA: TGTGCCAGCAGCTTAGAGTCGGCCCTCATAGAGACCCAGTACTTC. The complete variable domain, with remaining parts taken from reference TRBV11-2 and TRBJ2-5, reads EAGVAQSPRYKIIEKRQSVAFWCNPISGHATLYWYQQILGQGPKLLIQFQNNGVVDDSQLPKDRFSAERLKGVDSTLKIQPAKLEDSAVYLCASSLESALIETQYFGPGTRLLVL.

This clonotype was detected ten times or more. The V gene is TRBV20-1, the J gene TRBJ2-1; the D gene is possibly TRBD1 (6 bases). V shed 3 bases and J shed 4 bases, with 16 bases lying between them. This CDR3 contains 15 residues. Germline V lookup: CDR1 DFQATT, CDR2 SNEGSKA (reference sequence). CDR3 in DNA: TGCAGTGCTAGGCCCCGGGACAATCAATACAATGAGCAGTTCTTC. Translation: CSARPRDNQYNEQFF.

This clonotype was counted ten times or more. As DNA, the CDR3 is TGTGCCACCAGCAGAGAGGGGAATGCAGGTGGACCCCTCCACTTT. It yields the protein CATSREGNAGGPLHF. The gene calls are TRBV15 and TRBJ1-6, with unresolved D. This CDR3 comprises 15 residues. Per germline, CDR1 LNHNV and CDR2 YYDKDF (reference sequence). Trimming took 0 bases from V and 12 from J, leaving 15 bases between them.

This clonotype was picked up many times. The chain couples TRBV15 to TRBJ1-5, with 8 nucleotides matching TRBD1. Germline V gene sequence: CDR1 LNHNV, CDR2 YYDKDF (reference sequence). With 11 bases clipped from V and 3 bases from J, the junction kept 3 bases outside the gene matches. CDR3 length: 12 amino acids. CDR3 region: CAAGQVNQPQHF. CDR3 coding DNA: TGTGCCGCGGGACAGGTCAATCAGCCCCAGCATTTT.

This clonotype appeared many times. The chain is built from TRBV7-9 and TRBJ2-4; D may be TRBD1 (6 bases). There are 14 residues in the CDR3. Germline V gives CDR1 SEHNR, CDR2 FQNEAQ (reference sequence). Trimming took off 7 bases at V and 3 bases at J, with 13 bases between the two ends. The CDR3 nucleotides are TGTGCCAGCACGGGTGGACAGCTCAAAAACATTCAGTACTTC. Protein: CASTGGQLKNIQYF.

For this clonotype: One end of the junction varies from germline; a read error may be responsible. The chain has TRBV27 and TRBJ2-5; D call uncertain. Germline CDR1 reads MNHEY; CDR2 reads SMNVEV (reference sequence). The length of the CDR3 is 13 residues. Written as DNA, the CDR3 is TGTGCCAACAGTTTACACCCCTCGGAGACCCAGTACTTC. Protein product: CANSLHPSETQYF.

This clonotype occurred many times. This chain joins TRBV7-8 and TRBJ1-1; 8 bases are a match to TRBD1. The germline V gene encodes CDR1 SGHVS and CDR2 FQNEAQ. Losses at the gene ends were 3 bases for V and 4 bases for J; bases not matched to a gene: 10. CDR3 length equals 16 residues. This chain's CDR3 is CASSLGFRGLSTEAFF. As DNA, the CDR3 is TGTGCCAGCAGCTTGGGGTTCAGGGGGCTAAGCACTGAAGCTTTCTTT.

This clonotype has ten or more counts. The rearrangement uses TRBV5-6 and TRBJ2-1; D is uncertain. Germline CDR1 is SGHDT and CDR2 is YYEEEE. The V end lost 0 bases, the J end lost 0 bases, and 4 bases lay between the germline ends. CDR3 size: 14 residues. CDR3 loop: CASSLGGSYNEQFF. The CDR3 coding sequence is TGTGCCAGCAGCTTGGGGGGCTCCTACAATGAGCAGTTCTTC. Combining the CDR3 with reference TRBV5-6 and TRBJ2-1 gives the whole variable domain DAGVTQSPTHLIKTRGQQVTLRCSPKSGHDTVSWYQQALGQGPQFIFQYYEEEERQRGNFPDRFSGHQFPNYSSELNVNALLLGDSALYLCASSLGGSYNEQFFGPGTRLTVL.

In its sample, this clonotype was seen many times. The chain joins TRBV12-3 or TRBV12-4 to TRBJ1-1; 8 bases map to TRBD1. CDR3 length: 17 residues. J gave up 0 bases and V 4 bases, and 10 bases lay outside the gene matches. The CDR3 sequence is CASSSQPGQVMNTEAFF. CDR3 sequence (DNA): TGTGCCAGCAGTTCGCAGCCGGGACAGGTCATGAACACTGAAGCTTTCTTT.